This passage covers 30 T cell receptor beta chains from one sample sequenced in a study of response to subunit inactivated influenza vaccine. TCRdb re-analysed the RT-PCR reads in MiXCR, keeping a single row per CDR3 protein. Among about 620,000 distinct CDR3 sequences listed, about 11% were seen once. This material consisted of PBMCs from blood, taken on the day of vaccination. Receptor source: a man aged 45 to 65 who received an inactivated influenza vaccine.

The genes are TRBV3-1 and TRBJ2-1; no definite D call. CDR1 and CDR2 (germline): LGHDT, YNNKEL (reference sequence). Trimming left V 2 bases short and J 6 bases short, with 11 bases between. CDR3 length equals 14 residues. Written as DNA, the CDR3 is TGTGCCAGCAGCCAACGAGAGATCGGCAATGAGCAGTTCTTC. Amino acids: CASSQREIGNEQFF.

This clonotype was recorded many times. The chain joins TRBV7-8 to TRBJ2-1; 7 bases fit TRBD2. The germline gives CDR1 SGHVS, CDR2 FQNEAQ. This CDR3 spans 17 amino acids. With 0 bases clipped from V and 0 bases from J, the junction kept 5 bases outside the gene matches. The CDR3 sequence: CASSLAWGGSSYNEQFF. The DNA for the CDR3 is TGTGCCAGCAGCTTAGCCTGGGGGGGTAGCTCCTACAATGAGCAGTTCTTC. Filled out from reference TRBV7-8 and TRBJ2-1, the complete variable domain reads GAGVSQSPRYKVAKRGQDVALRCDPISGHVSLFWYQQALGQGPEFLTYFQNEAQLDKSGLPSDRFFAERPEGSVSTLKIQRTQQEDSAVYLCASSLAWGGSSYNEQFFGPGTRLTVL.

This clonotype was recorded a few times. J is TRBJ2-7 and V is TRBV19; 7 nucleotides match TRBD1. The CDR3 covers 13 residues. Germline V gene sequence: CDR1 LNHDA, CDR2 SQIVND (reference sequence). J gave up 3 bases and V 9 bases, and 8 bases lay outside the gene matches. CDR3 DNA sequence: TGTGCCAGCTCCGACAGGGCTTACTACGAGCAGTACTTC. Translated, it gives CASSDRAYYEQYF.

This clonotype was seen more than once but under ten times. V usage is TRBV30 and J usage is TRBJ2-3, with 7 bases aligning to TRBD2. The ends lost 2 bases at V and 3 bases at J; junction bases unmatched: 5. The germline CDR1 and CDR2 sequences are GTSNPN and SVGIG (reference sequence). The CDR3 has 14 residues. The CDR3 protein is CAWSRGRGTDTQYF. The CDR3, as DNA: TGTGCCTGGAGTAGAGGGCGGGGGACAGATACGCAGTATTTT.

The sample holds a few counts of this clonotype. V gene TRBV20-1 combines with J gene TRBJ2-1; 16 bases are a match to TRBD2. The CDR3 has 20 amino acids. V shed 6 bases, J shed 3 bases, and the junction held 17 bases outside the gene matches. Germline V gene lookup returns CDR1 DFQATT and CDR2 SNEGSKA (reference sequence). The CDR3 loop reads CSARGSPGTSGRANYNEQFF. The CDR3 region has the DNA TGCAGTGCCAGGGGTTCCCCTGGGACTAGCGGGAGGGCCAACTACAATGAGCAGTTCTTC.

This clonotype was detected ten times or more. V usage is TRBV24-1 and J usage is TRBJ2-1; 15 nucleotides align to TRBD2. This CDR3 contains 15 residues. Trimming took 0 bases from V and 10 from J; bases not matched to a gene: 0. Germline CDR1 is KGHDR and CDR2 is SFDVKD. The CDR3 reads CATSDLGLAGGEQFF. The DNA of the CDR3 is TGTGCCACCAGTGATTTGGGACTAGCGGGGGGGGAGCAGTTCTTC.

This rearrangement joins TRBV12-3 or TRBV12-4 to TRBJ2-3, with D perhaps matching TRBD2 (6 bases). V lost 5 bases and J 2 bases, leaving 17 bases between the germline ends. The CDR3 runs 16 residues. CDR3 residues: CASSPRRRDPTDTQYF. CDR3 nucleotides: TGTGCCAGCAGTCCGAGGAGGCGGGACCCCACAGATACGCAGTATTTT.

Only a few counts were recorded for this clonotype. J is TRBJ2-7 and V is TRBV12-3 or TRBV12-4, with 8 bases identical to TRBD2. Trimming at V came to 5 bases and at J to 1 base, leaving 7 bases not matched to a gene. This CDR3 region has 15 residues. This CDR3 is CASSIRGLGSYEQYF. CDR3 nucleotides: TGTGCCAGCAGTATTAGGGGACTAGGTTCCTACGAGCAGTACTTC.

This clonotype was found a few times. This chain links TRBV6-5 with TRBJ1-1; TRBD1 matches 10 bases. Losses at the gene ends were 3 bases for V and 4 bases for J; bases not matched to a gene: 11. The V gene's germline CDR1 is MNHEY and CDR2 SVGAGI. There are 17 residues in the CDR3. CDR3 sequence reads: CASSYDTGTGDFTEAFF. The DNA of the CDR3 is TGTGCCAGCAGTTATGACACCGGGACAGGGGATTTCACTGAAGCTTTCTTT.

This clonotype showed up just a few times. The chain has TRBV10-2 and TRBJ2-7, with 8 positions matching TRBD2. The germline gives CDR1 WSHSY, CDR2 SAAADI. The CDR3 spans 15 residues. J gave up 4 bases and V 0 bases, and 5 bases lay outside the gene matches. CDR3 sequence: CASSESTRGGYEQYF. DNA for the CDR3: TGCGCCAGCAGTGAGTCGACCCGGGGGGGTTACGAGCAGTACTTC.

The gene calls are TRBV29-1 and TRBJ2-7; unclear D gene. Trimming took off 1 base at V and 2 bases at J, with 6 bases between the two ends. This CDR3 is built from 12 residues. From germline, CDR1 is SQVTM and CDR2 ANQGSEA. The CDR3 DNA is TGCAGCGTTGAAGTGCACGCCTACGAGCAGTACTTC. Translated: CSVEVHAYEQYF.

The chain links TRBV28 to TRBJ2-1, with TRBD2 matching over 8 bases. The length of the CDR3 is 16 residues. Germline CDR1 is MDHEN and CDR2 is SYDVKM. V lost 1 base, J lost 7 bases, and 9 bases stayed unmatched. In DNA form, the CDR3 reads TGTGCCAGCAGTTTATTAGGAGCGGGAGTATTGAATGAGCAGTTCTTC. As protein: CASSLLGAGVLNEQFF.

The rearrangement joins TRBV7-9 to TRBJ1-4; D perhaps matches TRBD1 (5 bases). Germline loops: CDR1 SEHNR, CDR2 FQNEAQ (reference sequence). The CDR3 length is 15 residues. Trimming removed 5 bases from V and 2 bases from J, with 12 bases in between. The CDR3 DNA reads TGTGCCAGCAGCCACCGGGACCACACTAATGAAAAACTGTTTTTT. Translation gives CASSHRDHTNEKLFF.

As DNA, the CDR3 is TGTGCCAGCAGCTTAGCCCCGGCGGACTCTAATTCACCCCTCCACTTT. Translation: CASSLAPADSNSPLHF. The chain has TRBV7-8 and TRBJ1-6; D not resolved. Deletions cut 0 bases from V and 6 bases from J, with 12 bases between. Germline CDR1 and CDR2: SGHVS and FQNEAQ. This CDR3 region has 16 residues.

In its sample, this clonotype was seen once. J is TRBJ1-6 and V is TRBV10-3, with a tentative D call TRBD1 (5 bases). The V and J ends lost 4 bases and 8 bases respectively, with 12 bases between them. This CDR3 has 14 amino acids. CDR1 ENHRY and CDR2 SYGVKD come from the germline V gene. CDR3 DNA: TGTGCCATCAGTGGGAATCTGGGGGATTCACCCCTCCACTTT. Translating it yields CAISGNLGDSPLHF.

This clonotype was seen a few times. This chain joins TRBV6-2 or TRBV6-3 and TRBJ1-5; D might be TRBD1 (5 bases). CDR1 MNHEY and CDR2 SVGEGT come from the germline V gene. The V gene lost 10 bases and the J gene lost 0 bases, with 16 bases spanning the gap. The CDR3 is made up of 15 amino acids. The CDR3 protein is CANYSRGYSNQPQHF. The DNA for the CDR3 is TGTGCCAACTACTCAAGGGGTTATAGCAATCAGCCCCAGCATTTT.

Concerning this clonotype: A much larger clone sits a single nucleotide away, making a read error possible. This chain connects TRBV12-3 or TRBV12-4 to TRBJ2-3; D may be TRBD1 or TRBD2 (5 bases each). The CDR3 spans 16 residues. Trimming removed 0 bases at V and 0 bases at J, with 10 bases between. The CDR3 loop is CASSLAGTISTDTQYF. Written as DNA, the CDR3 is TGTGCCAGCAGTTTAGCTGGGACCATCAGCACAGATACGCAGTATTTT.

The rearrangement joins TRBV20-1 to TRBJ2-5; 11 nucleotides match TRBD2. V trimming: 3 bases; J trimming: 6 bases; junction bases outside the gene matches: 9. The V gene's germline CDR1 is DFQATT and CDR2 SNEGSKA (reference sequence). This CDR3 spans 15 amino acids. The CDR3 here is CSASPLAGVGQTQYF. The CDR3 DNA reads TGCAGTGCTAGTCCACTAGCGGGAGTCGGACAGACCCAGTACTTC.

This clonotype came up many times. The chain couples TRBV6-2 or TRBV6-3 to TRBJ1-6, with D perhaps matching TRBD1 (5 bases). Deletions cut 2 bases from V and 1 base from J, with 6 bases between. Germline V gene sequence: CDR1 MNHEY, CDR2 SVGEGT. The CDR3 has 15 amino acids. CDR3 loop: CASSYGGSYNSPLHF. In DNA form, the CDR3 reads TGTGCCAGCAGTTACGGGGGTTCCTATAATTCACCCCTCCACTTT.

The CDR3 region has the DNA TGTGCCAGCAGCTTAAGACGACAGGGCTCCTACAATGAGCAGTTCTTC. It yields the protein CASSLRRQGSYNEQFF. The chain is built from TRBV7-9 and TRBJ2-1; 7 positions agree with TRBD1. CDR3 length: 16 amino acids. CDR1 and CDR2 from the germline V gene are SEHNR and FQNEAQ (reference sequence). The V segment lost 2 bases and the J segment 0 bases; nucleotides outside the gene matches: 4.

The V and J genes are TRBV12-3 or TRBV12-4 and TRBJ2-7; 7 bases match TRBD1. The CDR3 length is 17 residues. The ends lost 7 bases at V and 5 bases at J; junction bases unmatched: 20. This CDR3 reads CASKLTGKFSHSHEQYF. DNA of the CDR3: TGTGCCAGCAAATTGACAGGGAAATTTTCTCACTCTCACGAGCAGTACTTC.

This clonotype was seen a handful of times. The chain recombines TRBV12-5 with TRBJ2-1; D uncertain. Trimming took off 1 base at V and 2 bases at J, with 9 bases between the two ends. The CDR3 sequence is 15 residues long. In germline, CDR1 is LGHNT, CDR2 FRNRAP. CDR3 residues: CASGLGTTPYNEQFF. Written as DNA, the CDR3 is TGTGCTAGTGGTTTGGGGACGACGCCCTACAATGAGCAGTTCTTC.

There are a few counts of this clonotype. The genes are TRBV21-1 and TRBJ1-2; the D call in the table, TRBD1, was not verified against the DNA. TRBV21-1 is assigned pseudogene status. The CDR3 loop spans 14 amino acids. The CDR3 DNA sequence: TGTGCCAGCAGCAAAGGGGGCGCGAGCTATGGCTACACCTTC. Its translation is CASSKGGASYGYTF.

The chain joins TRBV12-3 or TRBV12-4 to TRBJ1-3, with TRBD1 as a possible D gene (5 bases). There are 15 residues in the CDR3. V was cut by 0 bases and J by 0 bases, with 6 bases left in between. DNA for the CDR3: TGTGCCAGCAGTTTAGCGGGGGGCTCTGGAAACACCATATATTTT. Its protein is CASSLAGGSGNTIYF.

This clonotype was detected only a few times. DNA for the CDR3: TGTGCCAGCAGTTCAAGGGTAACCGCGAACACCGGGGAGCTGTTTTTT. Residues: CASSSRVTANTGELFF. The chain recombines TRBV28 with TRBJ2-2, with D unclear. The CDR3 covers 16 residues. The germline V gene encodes CDR1 MDHEN and CDR2 SYDVKM. The V and J ends lost 4 bases and 0 bases respectively, with 12 bases between them.

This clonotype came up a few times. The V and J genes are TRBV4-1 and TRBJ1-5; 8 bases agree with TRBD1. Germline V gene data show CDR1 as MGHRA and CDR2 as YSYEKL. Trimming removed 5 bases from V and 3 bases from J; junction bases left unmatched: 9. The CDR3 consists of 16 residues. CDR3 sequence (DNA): TGCGCCAGCAGCTACAGACAGGGGCAATACAATCAGCCCCAGCATTTT. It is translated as CASSYRQGQYNQPQHF.

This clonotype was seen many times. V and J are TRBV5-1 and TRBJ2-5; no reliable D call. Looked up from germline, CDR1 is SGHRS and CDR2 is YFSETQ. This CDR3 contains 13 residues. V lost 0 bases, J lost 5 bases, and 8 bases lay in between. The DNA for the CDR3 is TGCGCCAGCAGCTTGGGGGCTGGGGAGACCCAGTACTTC. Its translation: CASSLGAGETQYF.

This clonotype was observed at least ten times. CDR3 coding DNA: TGCGCCAGCAGCCAAGATTACAGGAGTGACGAGCAGTACTTC. This sequence encodes CASSQDYRSDEQYF. The chain joins TRBV4-3 to TRBJ2-7; D possibly corresponds to TRBD1 (5 bases). Per the germline V gene, CDR1 is LGHNA and CDR2 is YSLEER. Trimming stripped 0 bases from V and 5 bases from J, with 11 bases between. This CDR3 spans 14 amino acids.

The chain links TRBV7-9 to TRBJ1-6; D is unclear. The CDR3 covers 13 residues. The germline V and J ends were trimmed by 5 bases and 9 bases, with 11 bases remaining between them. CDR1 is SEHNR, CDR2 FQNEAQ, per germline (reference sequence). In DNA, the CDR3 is TGTGCCAGCAGCATAGACCGAGGTTCACCCCTCCACTTT. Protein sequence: CASSIDRGSPLHF.

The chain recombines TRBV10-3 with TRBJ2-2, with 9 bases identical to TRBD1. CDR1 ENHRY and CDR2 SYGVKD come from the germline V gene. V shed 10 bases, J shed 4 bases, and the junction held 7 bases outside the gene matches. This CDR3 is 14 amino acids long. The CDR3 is CATQGAFVTGELFF. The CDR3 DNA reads TGTGCCACACAGGGGGCCTTTGTCACCGGGGAGCTGTTTTTT.